The T cell receptor (beta chain) described here comes from a study of cytomegalovirus exposure and HLA in healthy donors. General observations from the study: It was only CMV serostatus that was available as immune exposure information. Later on, a genetic analysis was performed. It linked a missense variant in DCLRE1C with V- and J-gene trimming of TCR beta. There were some public TCRs occurring in many donors, but most TCR sequences were rare.

This clone was picked up a small number of times. Its antigen is as yet unknown. The ends lost 3 bases at V and 2 bases at J; junction bases unmatched: 9. Germline V CDR1 and CDR2: GTSNPN, SVGIG (reference sequence). The CDR3 consists of 15 residues. Researchers ran the PCR with 60 Vbeta and 13 Jbeta primers. Only in-frame clones appear in the TCRdb table, and some are missing; sequencing was by immunoSEQ multiplex PCR. Found here are around 190,000 clones, roughly four fifths of them singletons; the top ten hold approximately 2%. The chain uses TRBV30 and TRBJ2-7, with 8 nucleotides matching TRBD2. The sequence was obtained from a man aged 30 to 45 in good health and CMV-seronegative. Sequenced sample: PBMCs. The CDR3 DNA reads as TGTGCCTGGAGGGAACCGGGACTAGGGGCCTACGAGCAGTACTTC. Its translation is CAWREPGLGAYEQYF. Based on the CDR3 plus reference TRBV30 and TRBJ2-7, the full variable domain is SQTIHQWPATLVQPVGSPLSLECTVEGTSNPNLYWYRQAAGRGLQLLFYSVGIGQISSEVPQNLSASRPQDRQFILSSKKLLLSDSGFYLCAWREPGLGAYEQYFGPGTRLTVT.